This TCR beta chain was identified in a study of T cells in women clearing cervical HPV infection. Study background: Case blood drawn at lesion detection; control blood after infection cleared.

With regard to this clone: Its specificity is not known. The sequence runs out 3 residues before the end of the CDR3; the remainder is reconstructed from the germline J gene.

General study points: T-cell numbers per sample were unknown and may explain richness differences. TRBV6-7 abundance was lower in cases than controls (around 0.11% versus 0.16%).

The table came from immunoSEQ multiplex PCR; TCRdb's copy has only in-frame clones and leaves some out. Its listing shows 18,000 or so clones. Dot-blot hybridization genotyped cervical HPV amplified with MY09/MY11 PCR. CDR1 DFQATT and CDR2 SNEGSKA come from the germline V gene (reference sequence). J was trimmed by 5 bases and V by 1 base; bases with no gene match: 4. This CDR3 has 14 amino acids. The receptor was derived from a woman between 18 and 75 years old with a cervical HPV16 infection that either progressed to CIN3+ or cleared (not recorded which). This chain connects TRBV20-1 to TRBJ2-5; 10 nucleotides line up with TRBD1. Sample: blood buffy coat. CDR3 protein: CSARGTGGRETQYF. The covered CDR3 bases are TGCAGTGCTAGAGGGACAGGGGGTCGGGAGACC.